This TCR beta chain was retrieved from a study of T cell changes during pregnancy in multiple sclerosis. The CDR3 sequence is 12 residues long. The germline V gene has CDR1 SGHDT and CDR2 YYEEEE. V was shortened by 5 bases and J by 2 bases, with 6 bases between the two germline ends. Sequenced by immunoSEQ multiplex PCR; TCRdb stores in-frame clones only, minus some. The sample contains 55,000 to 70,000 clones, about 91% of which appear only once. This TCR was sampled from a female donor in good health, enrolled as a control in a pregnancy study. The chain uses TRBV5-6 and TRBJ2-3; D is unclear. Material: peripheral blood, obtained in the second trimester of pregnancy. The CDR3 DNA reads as TGTGCCAGCAGTTCGGTCACAGATACGCAGTATTTT. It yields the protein CASSSVTDTQYF. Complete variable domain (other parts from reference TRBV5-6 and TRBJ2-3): DAGVTQSPTHLIKTRGQQVTLRCSPKSGHDTVSWYQQALGQGPQFIFQYYEEEERQRGNFPDRFSGHQFPNYSSELNVNALLLGDSALYLCASSSVTDTQYFGPGTRLTVL.